The 28 T cell receptor beta chains given below trace back to one sample, sequenced in a study of patients and donors after allogeneic stem cell transplantation. TCRdb independently ran MiXCR on the RT-PCR reads; one entry per CDR3 protein. The sample shows tens of thousands of distinct CDR3 sequences, around 27% of them seen only once. Sequencing used blood, either unsorted or a sorted T cell fraction (not recorded which). The receptor set was obtained from a human donor who was either an allogeneic HSCT recipient or a stem cell or donor lymphocyte infusion donor (not recorded which). It is not recorded whose cells these are; they may come from a transplant donor.

Only one count was recorded for this clonotype. An end of the junction does not agree with germline; a read error may underlie this. The chain couples TRBV6-1 to TRBJ1-4; D not resolved. CDR3 size: 12 residues. The V gene's germline CDR1 is MNHNS and CDR2 SASEGT. CDR3 coding DNA: TGTGCCAGCAGTGAATGGCAGGACCGAAGAGCCTTT. Its protein is CASSEWQDRRAF.

V usage is TRBV3-1 and J usage is TRBJ2-1, with 9 positions matching TRBD1. After removal of 5 bases from V and 2 bases from J, the junction contained 4 bases not matched to a gene. The germline V gene has CDR1 LGHDT and CDR2 YNNKEL (reference sequence). The CDR3 consists of 15 residues. CDR3 bases: TGTGCCAGCAGCGCAGGACAGGGGACCTACAATGAGCAGTTCTTC. The encoded protein is CASSAGQGTYNEQFF.

Only a few counts were recorded for this clonotype. V usage is TRBV7-6 and J usage is TRBJ1-1; no definite D call. The germline V gene has CDR1 SGHVS and CDR2 FNYEAQ. V lost 1 base to trimming and J lost 4 bases, with 10 bases between them. The CDR3 covers 14 residues. CDR3 coding DNA: TGTGCCAGCAGCTTAGGTCAGTCGGGCACTGAAGCTTTCTTT. It specifies CASSLGQSGTEAFF.

This chain connects TRBV11-3 to TRBJ1-1; the D is unclear. Germline CDR1 is SGHNT and CDR2 is YENEEA. V was shortened by 5 bases and J by 0 bases, with 7 bases between the two germline ends. The CDR3 spans 13 residues. CDR3 region: CASSQEVNTEAFF. For the CDR3, the DNA is TGTGCCAGCAGCCAGGAGGTGAACACTGAAGCTTTCTTT.

This clonotype turned up a few times. A junction end diverges from the germline sequence, so it may reflect a read error. The chain links TRBV29-1 to TRBJ1-4; the D gene is possibly TRBD1 (5 bases). Germline V gene sequence: CDR1 SQVTM, CDR2 ANQGSEA. The CDR3 is made up of 12 amino acids. CDR3 DNA: TGCAGCGCCCGGGGGATAAATGAAAGACTGTTTTTT. Translated: CSARGINERLFF.

V usage is TRBV6-1 and J usage is TRBJ2-5; D might be TRBD1 or TRBD2, each matching 6 bases. V lost 2 bases to trimming and J lost 1 base, with 17 bases between them. This CDR3 is built from 17 residues. Per the germline V gene, CDR1 is MNHNS and CDR2 is SASEGT. CDR3 sequence reads: CASSEKGGLWIQETQYF. The CDR3 DNA sequence: TGTGCCAGCAGTGAAAAGGGGGGATTGTGGATCCAAGAGACCCAGTACTTC.

This clonotype came up a few times. This chain links TRBV4-2 with TRBJ2-7, with no clear D. Germline V CDR1 and CDR2: LGHNA, YNFKEQ. V gave up 0 bases and J gave up 4 bases, with 13 bases separating them. The CDR3 consists of 15 residues. As DNA, the CDR3 is TGTGCCAGCAGCCAAGATTCAGAACTAACTTACGAGCAGTACTTC. It translates to CASSQDSELTYEQYF.

The CDR3 nucleotides read TGTGCCAGCAGCTTAGCCCCAAACAGGGGTTTGGGGGCCAACGTCCTGACTTTC. The encoded protein is CASSLAPNRGLGANVLTF. V is TRBV7-9 and J is TRBJ2-6, with TRBD1 matching over 7 bases. In germline, CDR1 is SEHNR, CDR2 FQNEAQ (reference sequence). The CDR3 contains 18 residues. Trimming removed 0 bases from V and 4 bases from J; junction bases left unmatched: 9.

This clonotype was counted a few times. V gene TRBV7-2 combines with J gene TRBJ1-2; D gene uncertain. The germline CDR1 and CDR2 sequences are SGHTA and FQGNSA. Trimming pared 5 bases from V and 4 bases from J, leaving 14 bases between. CDR3 length: 14 residues. The CDR3: CASSKTYRSYGYTF. Written as DNA, the CDR3 is TGTGCCAGCAGCAAAACCTACCGGAGCTATGGCTACACCTTC.

The CDR3: CASSPGHNYGYTF. The DNA for the CDR3 is TGTGCCAGCAGTCCCGGACATAACTATGGCTACACCTTC. The rearrangement links TRBV7-6 to TRBJ1-2; the D gene is possibly TRBD1 (5 bases). The CDR3 is 13 amino acids. Germline CDR1 reads SGHVS; CDR2 reads FNYEAQ. Trimming left V 6 bases short and J 1 base short, with 9 bases between. The whole variable domain, remainder taken from reference TRBV7-6 and TRBJ1-2, is GAGVSQSPRYKVTKRGQDVALRCDPISGHVSLYWYRQALGQGPEFLTYFNYEAQQDKSGLPNDRFSAERPEGSISTLTIQRTEQRDSAMYRCASSPGHNYGYTFGSGTRLTVV.

V gene TRBV6-6 combines with J gene TRBJ2-3, with a possible D match to TRBD2 (5 bases). CDR1 MNHNY and CDR2 SVGAGI come from the germline V gene (reference sequence). There are 15 residues in the CDR3. The V gene lost 7 bases and the J gene lost 1 base, with 15 bases spanning the gap. CDR3 bases: TGTGCCAGCAAGGAGCCGGGAAAGGGCACAGATACGCAGTATTTT. Translating it yields CASKEPGKGTDTQYF.

V usage is TRBV20-1 and J usage is TRBJ1-1; D is ambiguous. The CDR3 is 12 amino acids. The germline CDR1 and CDR2 sequences are DFQATT and SNEGSKA (reference sequence). This chain's CDR3 is CRGGFMNTEAFF. DNA for the CDR3: TGCAGGGGCGGGTTCATGAACACTGAAGCTTTCTTT.

This clonotype was counted between two and nine times. This rearrangement joins TRBV14 to TRBJ1-1; D call uncertain. The length of the CDR3 is 16 residues. Deletions cut 3 bases from V and 0 bases from J, with 14 bases between. Germline V gene sequence: CDR1 SGHDN, CDR2 FVKESK. CDR3 sequence reads: CASSHEDFNMNTEAFF. The CDR3, as DNA: TGTGCCAGCAGCCATGAGGATTTTAACATGAACACTGAAGCTTTCTTT.

In its sample, this clonotype was seen a few times. The chain joins TRBV12-3 or TRBV12-4 to TRBJ1-5; 9 nucleotides align to TRBD1. The CDR3 runs to 15 residues. The trim removed 4 bases at V and 10 bases at J, leaving 11 bases unmatched. The chain's CDR3 is CASSSGTGTIRPQHF. CDR3 DNA: TGTGCCAGCAGTTCTGGGACAGGGACTATCCGACCCCAGCATTTT.

This rearrangement joins TRBV29-1 to TRBJ1-2; no clear D. The CDR3 contains 12 residues. The germline gives CDR1 SQVTM, CDR2 ANQGSEA. The V gene lost 5 bases and the J gene lost 0 bases, with 7 bases spanning the gap. The CDR3 coding sequence is TGCAGCGTTAGTGGAGCTAACTATGGCTACACCTTC. Translated, it gives CSVSGANYGYTF.

The chain couples TRBV29-1 to TRBJ2-3; TRBD2 is a possible D gene (6 bases). This CDR3 comprises 14 residues. The V gene's germline CDR1 is SQVTM and CDR2 ANQGSEA. V was clipped by 4 bases and J by 4 bases, with 15 bases between them. CDR3 sequence: CSVAFAGSADTQYF. For the CDR3, the DNA is TGCAGCGTTGCCTTCGCCGGGAGTGCAGATACGCAGTATTTT.

The V call is TRBV7-2, the J call TRBJ2-2; D not certain. CDR1 is SGHTA, CDR2 FQGNSA, per germline. The CDR3 totals 14 residues. V gave up 1 base and J gave up 7 bases, with 10 bases separating them. The CDR3 loop is CASSLGRILGELFF. The CDR3 coding sequence is TGTGCCAGCAGCTTAGGCCGGATTCTCGGGGAGCTGTTTTTT.

This chain joins TRBV20-1 and TRBJ2-1; the D gene is possibly TRBD1 (5 bases). Germline V lookup: CDR1 DFQATT, CDR2 SNEGSKA (reference sequence). The CDR3 consists of 12 residues. Trimming took 5 bases from V and 9 from J, leaving 14 bases between them. The CDR3 spells CSAVGQYVEQFF. The DNA of the CDR3 is TGCAGTGCTGTAGGACAATATGTTGAGCAGTTCTTC.

This clonotype was seen a few times. This chain uses TRBV20-1 with TRBJ2-1; D is perhaps TRBD1 (6 bases). The CDR3 is 20 amino acids. V shed 0 bases and J shed 8 bases, with 32 bases lying between them. CDR1 and CDR2 from the germline V gene are DFQATT and SNEGSKA (reference sequence). CDR3 region: CSARDHQTHKGVWWLHEQFF. The CDR3 DNA is TGCAGTGCTAGAGACCACCAAACTCACAAGGGGGTTTGGTGGTTGCATGAGCAGTTCTTC.

The chain uses TRBV5-1 and TRBJ2-2, with D possibly matching TRBD1 (6 bases). There are 14 residues in the CDR3. The germline V and J ends were trimmed by 1 base and 3 bases, with 7 bases remaining between them. Germline loops: CDR1 SGHRS, CDR2 YFSETQ. The CDR3 loop reads CASSLNRDTGELFF. CDR3 nucleotide sequence: TGCGCCAGCAGCTTGAACAGGGACACCGGGGAGCTGTTTTTT.

This chain joins TRBV20-1 and TRBJ2-7; D call uncertain. CDR1 is DFQATT, CDR2 SNEGSKA, per germline (reference sequence). V was clipped by 6 bases and J by 7 bases, with 25 bases between them. The CDR3 has 15 residues. The DNA for the CDR3 is TGCAGTGCAAATTCCCCATGGGCCAGTCTGGGGGAGCAGTACTTC. Translated, it gives CSANSPWASLGEQYF.

This clonotype was observed a few times. The rearrangement uses TRBV5-1 and TRBJ1-6; the D is unclear. Germline V CDR1 and CDR2: SGHRS, YFSETQ. V was pared by 1 base and J by 7 bases, with 15 bases between. The CDR3 runs to 16 residues. DNA for the CDR3: TGCGCCAGCAGCTTGTTAACTCGGGAGTTGAATTCACCCCTCCACTTT. It translates to CASSLLTRELNSPLHF. Complete variable domain (other parts from reference TRBV5-1 and TRBJ1-6): KAGVTQTPRYLIKTRGQQVTLSCSPISGHRSVSWYQQTPGQGLQFLFEYFSETQRNKGNFPGRFSGRQFSNSRSEMNVSTLELGDSALYLCASSLLTRELNSPLHFGNGTRLTVT.

The chain carries TRBV10-3 and TRBJ1-5; D unresolved. Germline values: CDR1 ENHRY, CDR2 SYGVKD. This CDR3 is built from 16 residues. V lost 4 bases, J lost 4 bases, and 17 bases lay in between. CDR3 coding DNA: TGTGCCATCAGTGGACCCGGCGGGAGCCTAAATCAGCCCCAGCATTTT. Translated, it gives CAISGPGGSLNQPQHF.

This clonotype is medium-sized (0.01 to 0.1%). The gene calls are TRBV12-3 or TRBV12-4 and TRBJ2-1, with 7 positions matching TRBD2. The CDR3 totals 14 residues. V lost 6 bases and J lost 5; bases outside the gene matches: 7. The CDR3 loop is CASSAAGENNEQFF. In DNA form, the CDR3 reads TGTGCCAGCAGCGCGGCGGGGGAAAACAATGAGCAGTTCTTC.

The chain has TRBV5-1 and TRBJ2-7, with TRBD1 matching 8 bases. The ends lost 4 bases at V and 2 bases at J; junction bases unmatched: 5. Per the germline V gene, CDR1 is SGHRS and CDR2 is YFSETQ. This CDR3 has 14 amino acids. Here the CDR3 reads CASSPDRAPYEQYF. For the CDR3, the DNA is TGCGCCAGCAGCCCGGACAGGGCACCCTACGAGCAGTACTTC.

The chain joins TRBV15 to TRBJ1-4; tentative D call: TRBD1 (5 bases). Deletions cut 6 bases from V and 5 bases from J, with 10 bases between. The CDR3 extends over 13 amino acids. Germline V lookup: CDR1 LNHNV, CDR2 YYDKDF (reference sequence). The CDR3 here is CATSYGGNEKLFF. CDR3 sequence (DNA): TGTGCCACCAGTTATGGGGGAAATGAAAAACTGTTTTTT.

The rearrangement joins TRBV5-1 to TRBJ2-3, with 7 nucleotides matching TRBD1. The CDR3 contains 15 residues. Losses at the gene ends were 0 bases for V and 5 bases for J; bases not matched to a gene: 6. From germline, CDR1 is SGHRS and CDR2 YFSETQ. The DNA of the CDR3 is TGCGCCAGCAGCTTGGGACAGGGAACAAGAGATACGCAGTATTTT. It yields the protein CASSLGQGTRDTQYF. The full variable domain, its missing parts supplied by reference TRBV5-1 and TRBJ2-3, is KAGVTQTPRYLIKTRGQQVTLSCSPISGHRSVSWYQQTPGQGLQFLFEYFSETQRNKGNFPGRFSGRQFSNSRSEMNVSTLELGDSALYLCASSLGQGTRDTQYFGPGTRLTVL.

As regards this clonotype: The CDR3 ends on some other residue instead of the conserved phenylalanine or tryptophan, so this is likely a read error. This chain links TRBV5-5 with TRBJ1-4; 11 positions match TRBD1. Unmatched junction bases numbered 5, after V lost 0 bases and J lost 7 bases. The CDR3 runs to 16 residues. Germline V CDR1 and CDR2: SGHKS, YYEKEE (reference sequence). The CDR3 nucleotides are TGTGCCAGCAGCTTGGAGACCGGGACAGGGGGTGAAAAACTGTTTTTG. This codes for CASSLETGTGGEKLFL.